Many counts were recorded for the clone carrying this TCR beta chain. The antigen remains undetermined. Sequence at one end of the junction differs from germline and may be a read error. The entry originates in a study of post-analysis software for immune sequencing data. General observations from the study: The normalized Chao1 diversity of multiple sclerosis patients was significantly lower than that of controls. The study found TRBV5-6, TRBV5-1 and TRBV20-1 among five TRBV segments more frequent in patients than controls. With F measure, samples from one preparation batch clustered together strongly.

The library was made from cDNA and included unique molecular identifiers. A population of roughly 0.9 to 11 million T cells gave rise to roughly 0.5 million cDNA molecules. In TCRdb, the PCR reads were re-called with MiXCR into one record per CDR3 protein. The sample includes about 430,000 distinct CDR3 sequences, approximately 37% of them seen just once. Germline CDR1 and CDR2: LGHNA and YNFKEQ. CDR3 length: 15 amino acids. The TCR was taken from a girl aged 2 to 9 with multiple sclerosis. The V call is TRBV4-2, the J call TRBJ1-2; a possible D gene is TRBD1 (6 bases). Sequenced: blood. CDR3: CASSPGDNPNYGYTF. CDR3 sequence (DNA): TGCGCCAGCAGCCCAGGGGACAACCCTAACTATGGCTACACCTTC.